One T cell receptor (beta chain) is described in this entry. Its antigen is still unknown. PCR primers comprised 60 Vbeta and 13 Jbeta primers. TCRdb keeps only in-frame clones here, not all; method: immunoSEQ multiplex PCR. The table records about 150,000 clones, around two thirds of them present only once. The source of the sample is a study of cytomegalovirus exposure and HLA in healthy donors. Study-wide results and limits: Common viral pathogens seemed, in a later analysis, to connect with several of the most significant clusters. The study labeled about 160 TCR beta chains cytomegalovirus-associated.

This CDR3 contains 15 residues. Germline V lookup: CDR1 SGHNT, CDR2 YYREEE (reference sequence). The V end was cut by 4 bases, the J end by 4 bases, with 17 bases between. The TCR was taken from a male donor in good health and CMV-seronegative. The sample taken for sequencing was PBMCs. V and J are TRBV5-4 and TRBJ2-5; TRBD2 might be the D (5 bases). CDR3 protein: CASSPAGSERETQYF. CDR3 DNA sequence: TGTGCCAGCAGCCCCGCGGGCAGCGAGCGAGAGACCCAGTACTTC.